Presented here are 2 T cell receptor beta chains from one specimen sequenced in a study of Ad26.COV2.S vaccination and SARS-CoV-2 variants. The treatment was: 15 to 20 received Ad26.COV2.S at low or high dose, single or two shots; about 5 received placebo; per-sample allocation not given. Following the first vaccine or placebo injection, samples were taken on day 63. Sequencing was performed with immunoSEQ multiplex PCR; in TCRdb, only in-frame clones are kept and a portion is missing. The repertoire holds about 350,000 clones, approximately 86% seen once, with over 8.5% in the top ten. The specimen was peripheral blood, collected in a trial of Ad26.COV2.S vaccine versus placebo. Receptors originate from a person aged 18 to 65 who received the Ad26.COV2.S COVID-19 vaccine or a placebo.

CDR3: CASRSTRDSYEQYF. The CDR3 nucleotides read TGCGCCAGCAGATCCACCAGGGACAGCTACGAGCAGTACTTC. This rearrangement joins TRBV5-1 to TRBJ2-7, with 7 bases aligning to TRBD1. The CDR3 is 14 residues long. J lost 3 bases, V lost 5 bases, and 8 bases had no gene match. Germline assignment: CDR1 SGHRS and CDR2 YFSETQ.

V gene TRBV7-9 combines with J gene TRBJ1-1; no clear D. The germline V gene has CDR1 SEHNR and CDR2 FQNEAQ (reference sequence). The CDR3 has 14 amino acids. With 5 bases removed from V and 1 base from J, the gap between germline ends came to 11 bases. Here the CDR3 reads CASSLGRPNTEAFF. CDR3 DNA sequence: TGTGCCAGCAGCCTTGGACGGCCGAACACTGAAGCTTTCTTT. Drawing the rest from reference TRBV7-9 and TRBJ1-1, the complete variable domain is DTGVSQNPRHKITKRGQNVTFRCDPISEHNRLYWYRQTLGQGPEFLTYFQNEAQLEKSRLLSDRFSAERPKGSFSTLEIQRTEQGDSAMYLCASSLGRPNTEAFFGQGTRLTVV.